The text below deals with one T cell receptor (beta chain). What it binds is not known. The data derive from a study of shared clonotypes between healthy human individuals. The study's findings and limits: Non-shared clonotypes were found to have lower generation probabilities than the clonotypes that were shared by all four of the sorted-subset donors. Clonotype sharing levels among donors were expected to vary with sequencing depth.

J gave up 6 bases and V 6 bases, and 13 bases lay outside the gene matches. The CDR3 length is 16 residues. Germline V gene sequence: CDR1 MNHEY, CDR2 SMNVEV (reference sequence). Produced via immunoSEQ multiplex PCR; TCRdb's table is partial and in-frame only. This table holds 2,500,000 or so clones, roughly 90% found once. The rearrangement links TRBV27 to TRBJ2-2; 7 bases line up with TRBD2. The sequenced material came from naive CD4+ T cells from PBMCs. Documented subset: CD45RA+ positively selected. The sequence was collected from a man aged 18 to 30 in good health. Some clones in this sample may be carry-over from other donors' samples. The CDR3 loop reads CASREAGSRGAGELFF. The CDR3 DNA follows: TGTGCCAGCAGGGAAGCGGGAAGTCGAGGGGCCGGGGAGCTGTTTTTT.